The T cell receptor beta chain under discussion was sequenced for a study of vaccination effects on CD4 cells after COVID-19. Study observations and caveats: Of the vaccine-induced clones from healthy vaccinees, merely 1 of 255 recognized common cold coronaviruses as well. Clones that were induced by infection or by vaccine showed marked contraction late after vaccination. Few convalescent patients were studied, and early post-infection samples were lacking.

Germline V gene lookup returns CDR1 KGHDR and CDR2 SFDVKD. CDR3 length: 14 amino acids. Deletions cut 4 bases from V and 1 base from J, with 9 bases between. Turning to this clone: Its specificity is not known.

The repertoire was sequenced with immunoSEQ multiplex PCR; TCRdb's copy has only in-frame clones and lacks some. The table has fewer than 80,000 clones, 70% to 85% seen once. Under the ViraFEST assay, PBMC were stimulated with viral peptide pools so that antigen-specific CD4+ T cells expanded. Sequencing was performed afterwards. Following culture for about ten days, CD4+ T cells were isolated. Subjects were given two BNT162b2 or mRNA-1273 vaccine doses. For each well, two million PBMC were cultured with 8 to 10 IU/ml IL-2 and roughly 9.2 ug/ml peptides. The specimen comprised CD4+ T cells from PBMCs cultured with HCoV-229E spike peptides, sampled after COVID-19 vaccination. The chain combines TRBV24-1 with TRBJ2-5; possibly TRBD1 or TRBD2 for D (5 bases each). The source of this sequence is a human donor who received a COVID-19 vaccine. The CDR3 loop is CATSDSGAQETQYF. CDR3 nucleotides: TGTGCCACCAGTGACTCCGGGGCCCAAGAGACCCAGTACTTC.